Each of the 28 T cell receptor beta chains below was sequenced from the same sample in a study of T cell responses to AZD1222 COVID-19 vaccine. Clones were read by immunoSEQ multiplex PCR, and TCRdb kept only the in-frame ones, dropping some. The profile shows about 100,000 clones, approximately 90% of them singletons. The sample here was peripheral blood, taken on day 0 of AZD1222 vaccination. The receptors derive from an adult in good health.

This clone was counted once. The J gene is TRBJ1-1, the V gene TRBV27; D may be TRBD1 (5 bases). Trimming took off 6 bases at V and 1 base at J, with 12 bases between the two ends. Germline CDR1 MNHEY, CDR2 SMNVEV (reference sequence). CDR3 length equals 14 residues. CDR3 protein: CASRYGAGNTEAFF. The CDR3 bases are TGTGCCAGCAGATACGGGGCGGGGAACACTGAAGCTTTCTTT.

The chain is built from TRBV19 and TRBJ1-1; D uncertain. Germline CDR1 reads LNHDA; CDR2 reads SQIVND (reference sequence). Trimming cost V 3 bases and J 3 bases, with 11 bases left between them. This CDR3 region has 14 residues. Written as DNA, the CDR3 is TGTGCCAGTAGTATCCCCCGCCGTGACACTGAAGCTTTCTTT. It specifies CASSIPRRDTEAFF. The full variable domain, rest sourced from reference TRBV19 and TRBJ1-1, is DGGITQSPKYLFRKEGQNVTLSCEQNLNHDAMYWYRQDPGQGLRLIYYSQIVNDFQKGDIAEGYSVSREKKESFPLTVTSAQKNPTAFYLCASSIPRRDTEAFFGQGTRLTVV.

This sequence joins TRBV27 and TRBJ2-2, with 9 positions matching TRBD1. V lost 2 bases, J lost 0 bases, and 7 bases stayed unmatched. This CDR3 region has 18 residues. CDR1 is MNHEY, CDR2 SMNVEV, per germline (reference sequence). The CDR3: CASSLGTGWRTNTGELFF. The CDR3 bases are TGTGCCAGCAGTTTAGGGACAGGGTGGCGAACGAACACCGGGGAGCTGTTTTTT.

The chain recombines TRBV5-6 with TRBJ2-2; tentatively, D is TRBD2 (6 bases). Germline V CDR1 and CDR2: SGHDT, YYEEEE. The CDR3 has 16 residues. V lost 4 bases, J lost 5 bases, and 18 bases lay in between. CDR3 nucleotides: TGTGCCAGCAGCGGCGGAGGGACCGTAAAGACCGGGGAGCTGTTTTTT. Protein product: CASSGGGTVKTGELFF.

The chain combines TRBV27 with TRBJ1-2; TRBD1 matches at 9 bases. The junction had 6 bases not matched to a gene; V was cut back by 0 bases and J by 7 bases. The CDR3 has 15 residues. Germline V gives CDR1 MNHEY, CDR2 SMNVEV (reference sequence). The CDR3, as DNA: TGTGCCAGCAGTTTATCGGGGGGACAGGGATTTGGCTACACCTTC. Translating gives CASSLSGGQGFGYTF.

The chain recombines TRBV27 with TRBJ2-1, with D maybe TRBD2 (6 bases). Trimming took 0 bases from V and 8 from J, leaving 20 bases between them. Germline V CDR1 and CDR2: MNHEY, SMNVEV (reference sequence). This CDR3 contains 17 residues. Here the CDR3 DNA reads TGTGCCAGCAGTTTATCGCAGGTTAGCGGCCGAGGACATGAGCAGTTCTTC. Translated: CASSLSQVSGRGHEQFF.

This chain connects TRBV10-3 to TRBJ1-2; D is perhaps TRBD1 (5 bases). CDR3 length equals 13 residues. The V gene lost 3 bases and the J gene lost 3 bases, with 8 bases spanning the gap. CDR1 ENHRY and CDR2 SYGVKD come from the germline V gene. CDR3 residues: CAISEGVDYGYTF. The CDR3 bases are TGTGCCATCAGTGAAGGGGTTGACTATGGCTACACCTTC.

Details on this clone: The identical CDR3 is also encoded by other nucleotide sequences in the sample. This chain joins TRBV9 and TRBJ1-1; a weak D match, TRBD1 (6 bases). Germline lookup yields CDR1 SGDLS and CDR2 YYNGEE. The CDR3 has 13 residues. The V gene lost 2 bases and the J gene lost 1 base, with 6 bases spanning the gap. The CDR3 loop is CASSVTGNTEAFF. The DNA of the CDR3 is TGTGCCAGCAGCGTGACAGGGAACACTGAAGCTTTCTTT.

The genes are TRBV7-9 and TRBJ1-1, with D tentatively TRBD1 (5 bases). Germline values: CDR1 SEHNR, CDR2 FQNEAQ (reference sequence). The CDR3 spans 13 residues. The V end was cut by 5 bases, the J end by 6 bases, with 13 bases between. This chain's CDR3 is CASSPPRGAEAFF. The CDR3, as DNA: TGTGCCAGCAGCCCCCCCCGGGGGGCTGAAGCTTTCTTT.

On this clone itself: This same CDR3 is encoded by further DNA sequences in the sample. The V and J genes are TRBV24-1 and TRBJ2-1; D is uncertain. Trimming removed 4 bases at V and 8 bases at J, with 8 bases between. Germline CDR1 is KGHDR and CDR2 is SFDVKD. CDR3 length: 12 amino acids. CDR3 DNA: TGTGCCACCAGTGACCTCGGACATGAGCAGTTCTTC. It specifies CATSDLGHEQFF.

The chain has TRBV5-5 and TRBJ1-1; TRBD1 matches 7 bases. The V segment lost 4 bases and the J segment 2 bases; nucleotides outside the gene matches: 5. Germline lookup yields CDR1 SGHKS and CDR2 YYEKEE (reference sequence). The CDR3 extends over 14 amino acids. For the CDR3, the DNA is TGTGCCAGCAGCCCGGGACAGCCCAACACTGAAGCTTTCTTT. Protein: CASSPGQPNTEAFF.

V gene TRBV7-2 combines with J gene TRBJ1-2; D gene uncertain. The length of the CDR3 is 12 residues. Germline-derived CDR1 and CDR2 are SGHTA and FQGNSA. The V end lost 2 bases, the J end lost 4 bases, and 5 bases lay between the germline ends. CDR3 protein: CASSLSPYGYTF. The CDR3 DNA reads as TGTGCCAGCAGCTTAAGTCCCTATGGCTACACCTTC.

The chain has TRBV19 and TRBJ2-7, with D maybe TRBD1 (6 bases). V gave up 4 bases and J gave up 5 bases, with 9 bases separating them. Germline CDR1 LNHDA, CDR2 SQIVND (reference sequence). CDR3 length: 12 residues. CDR3 loop: CASSNRVHEQYF. In DNA form, the CDR3 reads TGTGCCAGTAGTAACAGGGTCCACGAGCAGTACTTC.

The V gene is TRBV30, the J gene TRBJ1-2; D is possibly TRBD1 (5 bases). Per the germline V gene, CDR1 is GTSNPN and CDR2 is SVGIG (reference sequence). The CDR3 is 12 amino acids. V was cut by 3 bases and J by 4 bases, with 9 bases left in between. The CDR3 here is CAWSRQSYGYTF. The CDR3 nucleotides are TGTGCCTGGAGCAGACAGAGCTATGGCTACACCTTC.

The chain uses TRBV27 and TRBJ2-5; 10 nucleotides agree with TRBD1. The CDR3 runs to 15 residues. Germline V gives CDR1 MNHEY, CDR2 SMNVEV (reference sequence). Trimming at V came to 5 bases and at J to 5 bases, leaving 8 bases not matched to a gene. In DNA form, the CDR3 reads TGTGCCAGCAGTACGTGGACAGGGGGACGGGAGACCCAGTACTTC. Translating it yields CASSTWTGGRETQYF.

The V and J genes are TRBV11-2 and TRBJ2-1; D gene unclear. CDR1 and CDR2 from the germline V gene are SGHAT and FQNNGV. Trimming removed 8 bases from V and 10 bases from J, with 21 bases in between. The CDR3 contains 14 residues. The CDR3 loop is CASSYPETGREQFF. The DNA of the CDR3 is TGTGCCAGCTCATATCCCGAGACCGGGCGAGAGCAGTTCTTC.

This chain links TRBV4-3 with TRBJ2-2, with TRBD1 matching 8 bases. Germline V gives CDR1 LGHNA, CDR2 YSLEER. This CDR3 has 15 amino acids. V dropped 5 bases and J dropped 6; count of bases not matched to a gene: 8. CDR3: CASSGRGRWAGELFF. CDR3 DNA sequence: TGCGCCAGCAGCGGCAGGGGGCGCTGGGCCGGGGAGCTGTTTTTT.

This sequence joins TRBV6-5 and TRBJ1-2; TRBD1 matches at 7 bases. Germline trimming cut 7 bases from V and 4 bases from J; bases unmatched to any gene: 6. Germline-derived CDR1 and CDR2 are MNHEY and SVGAGI. The CDR3 loop spans 13 amino acids. The CDR3 reads CASTTGETYGYTF. The CDR3 DNA is TGTGCCAGCACAACAGGGGAAACCTATGGCTACACCTTC.

The V call is TRBV7-2, the J call TRBJ2-5; TRBD1 agrees at 7 bases. Trimming cost V 5 bases and J 5 bases; bases outside gene matches: 8. CDR1 and CDR2 from the germline V gene are SGHTA and FQGNSA. The CDR3 runs 14 residues. CDR3 sequence: CASSQEVQGETQYF. The CDR3, as DNA: TGTGCCAGCAGCCAAGAAGTACAGGGGGAGACCCAGTACTTC.

This sequence joins TRBV20-1 and TRBJ1-4; D gene uncertain. V was pared by 5 bases and J by 7 bases, with 5 bases between. CDR1 and CDR2 from the germline V gene are DFQATT and SNEGSKA (reference sequence). This CDR3 has 10 amino acids. The CDR3 is CSAYSEKLFF. The CDR3 DNA is TGCAGTGCTTACAGTGAAAAACTGTTTTTT.

This sequence joins TRBV4-1 and TRBJ1-1, with D tentatively TRBD1 (5 bases). V was trimmed by 5 bases and J by 3 bases, leaving 16 bases between them. Germline CDR1 is MGHRA and CDR2 is YSYEKL. CDR3 length: 15 residues. CDR3 DNA: TGCGCCAGCAGCAGTGACAGTCTGGGGGACACTGAAGCTTTCTTT. Translated: CASSSDSLGDTEAFF.

The chain uses TRBV13 and TRBJ1-4; 11 bases agree with TRBD1. Trimming cost V 5 bases and J 2 bases; bases outside gene matches: 10. Germline CDR1 and CDR2: PRHDT and FYEKMQ (reference sequence). This CDR3 has 18 residues. The CDR3 protein is CASSHLRDRGYTNEKLFF. CDR3 bases: TGTGCCAGCAGCCATCTCCGGGACAGGGGGTATACTAATGAAAAACTGTTTTTT.

This rearrangement joins TRBV6-2 or TRBV6-3 to TRBJ1-1, with D unresolved. The V gene lost 2 bases and the J gene lost 11 bases, with 18 bases spanning the gap. Looked up from germline, CDR1 is MNHEY and CDR2 is SVGEGT. The CDR3 spans 14 residues. CDR3 DNA sequence: TGTGCCAGCAGTTACCCGCGCCGCACAGAGCAGGCTTTCTTT. Its translation: CASSYPRRTEQAFF.

This chain connects TRBV2 to TRBJ2-1, with 8 nucleotides matching TRBD2. Germline CDR1 reads SNHLY; CDR2 reads FYNNEI. Losses at the gene ends were 2 bases for V and 8 bases for J; bases not matched to a gene: 11. This CDR3 spans 16 amino acids. This CDR3 reads CASSEFSGIIMDEQFF. The DNA of the CDR3 is TGTGCCAGCAGTGAATTTAGCGGGATCATCATGGATGAGCAGTTCTTC.

The J gene is TRBJ2-4, the V gene TRBV6-2 or TRBV6-3; perhaps TRBD1 as D (5 bases). The germline V gene has CDR1 MNHEY and CDR2 SVGEGT. Trimming pared 2 bases from V and 3 bases from J, leaving 11 bases between. The CDR3 runs to 15 residues. The DNA for the CDR3 is TGTGCCAGCAGTTACCCCCTAGGGGACAAAAACATTCAGTACTTC. This sequence encodes CASSYPLGDKNIQYF.

The gene calls are TRBV11-3 and TRBJ2-1; 11 nucleotides agree with TRBD2. The CDR3 covers 15 residues. V was pared by 3 bases and J by 4 bases, with 2 bases of the junction left unmatched. Germline assignment: CDR1 SGHNT and CDR2 YENEEA. CDR3 sequence (DNA): TGTGCCAGCAGCTTCACTAGCGGGGGATACAATGAGCAGTTCTTC. It specifies CASSFTSGGYNEQFF.

This chain links TRBV7-2 with TRBJ2-7; D may be TRBD2 (5 bases). The CDR3 consists of 15 residues. Per the germline V gene, CDR1 is SGHTA and CDR2 is FQGNSA. V dropped 1 base and J dropped 2 bases, with 12 bases sitting between them. In DNA form, the CDR3 reads TGTGCCAGCAGCTTAGTCGGCGGGCAAGCCTACGAGCAGTACTTC. This sequence encodes CASSLVGGQAYEQYF. Combining the CDR3 with reference TRBV7-2 and TRBJ2-7 gives the whole variable domain GAGVSQSPSNKVTEKGKDVELRCDPISGHTALYWYRQSLGQGLEFLIYFQGNSAPDKSGLPSDRFSAERTGGSVSTLTIQRTQQEDSAVYLCASSLVGGQAYEQYFGPGTRLTVT.

The chain uses TRBV7-3 and TRBJ2-1, with TRBD2 matching 11 bases. This CDR3 has 18 amino acids. Trimming at V came to 1 base and at J to 8 bases, leaving 13 bases not matched to a gene. Germline CDR1 SGHTA, CDR2 FQGTGA. Here the CDR3 DNA reads TGTGCCAGCAGCTTAAGGTCGACACTAGCGGGAGAGATGCATGAGCAGTTCTTC. As protein: CASSLRSTLAGEMHEQFF.